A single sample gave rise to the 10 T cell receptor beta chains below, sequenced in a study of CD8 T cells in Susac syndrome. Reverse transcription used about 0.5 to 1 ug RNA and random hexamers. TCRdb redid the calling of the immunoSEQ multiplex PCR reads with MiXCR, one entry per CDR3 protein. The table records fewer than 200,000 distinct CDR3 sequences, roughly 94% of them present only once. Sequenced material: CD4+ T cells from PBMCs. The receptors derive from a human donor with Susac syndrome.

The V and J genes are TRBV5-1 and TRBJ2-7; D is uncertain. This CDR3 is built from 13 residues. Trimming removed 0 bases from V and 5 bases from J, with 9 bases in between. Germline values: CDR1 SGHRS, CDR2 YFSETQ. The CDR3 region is CASSLAPEDEQYF. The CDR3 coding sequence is TGCGCCAGCAGCTTGGCCCCTGAGGACGAGCAGTACTTC.

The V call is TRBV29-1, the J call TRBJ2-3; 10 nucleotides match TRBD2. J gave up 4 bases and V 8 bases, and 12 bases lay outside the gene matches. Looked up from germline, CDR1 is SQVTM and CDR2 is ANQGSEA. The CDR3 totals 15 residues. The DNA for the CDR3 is TGCAGCATGCCCCTTAGCGGGGGGAACGCAGATACGCAGTATTTT. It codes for CSMPLSGGNADTQYF.

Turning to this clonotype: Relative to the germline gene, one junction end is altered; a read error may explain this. The CDR3 DNA sequence: TGTGCTAGCAGCTTACGGGCAGGGGACTACAATGAGCAGTTCTTC. Protein product: CASSLRAGDYNEQFF. The V gene is TRBV7-7, the J gene TRBJ2-1, with D possibly matching TRBD1 (6 bases). CDR3 length equals 15 residues. Germline CDR1 and CDR2: SSHAT and FNYEAQ (reference sequence). Looking up the rest from reference TRBV7-7 and TRBJ2-1 gives the full variable domain: GAGVSQSPRYKVTKRGQDVTLRCDPISSHATLYWYQQALGQGPEFLTYFNYEAQPDKSGLPSDRFSAERPEGSISTLTIQRTEQRDSAMYRCASSLRAGDYNEQFFGPGTRLTVL.

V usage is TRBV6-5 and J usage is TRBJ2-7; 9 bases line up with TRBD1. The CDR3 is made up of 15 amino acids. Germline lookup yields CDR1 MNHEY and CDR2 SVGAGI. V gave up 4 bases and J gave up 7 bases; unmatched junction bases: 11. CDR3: CASSSPGQGVEEQYF. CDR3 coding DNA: TGTGCCAGCAGTTCCCCGGGACAGGGTGTGGAGGAGCAGTACTTC.

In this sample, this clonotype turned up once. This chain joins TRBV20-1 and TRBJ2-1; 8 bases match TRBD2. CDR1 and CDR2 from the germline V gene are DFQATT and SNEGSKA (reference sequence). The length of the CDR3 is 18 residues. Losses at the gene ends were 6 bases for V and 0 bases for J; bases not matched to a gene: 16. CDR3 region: CSAGGTSGILSSYNEQFF. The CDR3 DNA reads TGCAGTGCCGGAGGAACTAGCGGAATCCTTAGCTCCTACAATGAGCAGTTCTTC.

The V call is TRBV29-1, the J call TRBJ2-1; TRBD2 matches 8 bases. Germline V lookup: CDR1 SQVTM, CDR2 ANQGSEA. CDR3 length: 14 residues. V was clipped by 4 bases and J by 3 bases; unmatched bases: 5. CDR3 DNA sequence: TGCAGCGTTGCCAGCGGGGGTGACTACAATGAGCAGTTCTTC. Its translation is CSVASGGDYNEQFF.

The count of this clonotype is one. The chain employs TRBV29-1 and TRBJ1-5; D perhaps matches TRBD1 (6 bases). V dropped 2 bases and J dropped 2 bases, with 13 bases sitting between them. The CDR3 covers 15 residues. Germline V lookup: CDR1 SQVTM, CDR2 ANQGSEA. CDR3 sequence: CSVEIAGAGNQPQHF. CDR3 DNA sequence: TGCAGCGTTGAAATAGCAGGGGCCGGCAATCAGCCCCAGCATTTT.

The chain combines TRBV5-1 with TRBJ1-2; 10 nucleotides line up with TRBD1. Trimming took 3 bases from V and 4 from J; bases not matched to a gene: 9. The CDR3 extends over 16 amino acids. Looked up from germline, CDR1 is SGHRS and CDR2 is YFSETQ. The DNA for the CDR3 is TGCGCCAGCAGCTCGACCCGGACAGGGGGACTCTATGGCTACACCTTC. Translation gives CASSSTRTGGLYGYTF. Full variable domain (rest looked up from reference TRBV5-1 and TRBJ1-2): KAGVTQTPRYLIKTRGQQVTLSCSPISGHRSVSWYQQTPGQGLQFLFEYFSETQRNKGNFPGRFSGRQFSNSRSEMNVSTLELGDSALYLCASSSTRTGGLYGYTFGSGTRLTVV.

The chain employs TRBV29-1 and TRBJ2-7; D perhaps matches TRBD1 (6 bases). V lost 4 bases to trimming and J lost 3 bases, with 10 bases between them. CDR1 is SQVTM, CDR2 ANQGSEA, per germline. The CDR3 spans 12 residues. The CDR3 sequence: CSVVGTSYEQYF. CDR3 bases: TGCAGCGTTGTCGGGACAAGCTACGAGCAGTACTTC.

The CDR3, as DNA: TGTGCCAGCAGCGCCCGACAGGGTTCTAATTCACCCCTCCACTTT. It specifies CASSARQGSNSPLHF. The J gene is TRBJ1-6, the V gene TRBV11-2; 7 positions agree with TRBD1. The CDR3 loop spans 15 amino acids. V lost 5 bases to trimming and J lost 6 bases; unmatched junction nucleotides: 7. Germline V gene sequence: CDR1 SGHAT, CDR2 FQNNGV.